This T cell receptor (beta chain) was profiled in a study of read filtering for tumor transcriptome and immune sequencing (dated by TCRdb to 2020 to 2022). Regarding the research as a whole: The cohort had roughly 18 male and more than 11 female patients with a mean age of about 66 years, ranging from about 45 to 85. One of the main goals was to work out a read-filtering strategy for immune repertoire data, in particular whether clonotypes backed by only a single read should be removed. The study compared TCR repertoires from targeted immune repertoire sequencing and bulk whole-transcriptome sequencing run on the same bone marrow samples. TCR-region mapped reads per sample ranged from about 4 to 11 million with IR-seq versus only about 75 to 1,400 with RNA-seq. By revised international staging, fewer than ten patients were R-ISS I, under 20 were R-ISS II and 6 or 7 were R-ISS III. After DNase treatment, whole-transcriptome libraries were prepared with the TruSeq RNA Access Library Prep Kit.

Taken from the germline V gene (reference sequence), the CDR1 and CDR2 loops are SGHKS and YYEKEE. V loses 4 bases at its end and J loses 4 bases; junction bases beyond the gene matches: 13. Spanning cysteine to phenylalanine, the CDR3 consists of 18 amino acids. Of the read, only the CDR3 DNA is kept; its 54 bases are in frame from base 1. TCR libraries were built from 300 to 450 ng RNA with the Immunoverse kit, using molecular barcoded adaptors covering alpha/delta and beta/gamma chains. TCR library preparation used the same RNA that went into transcriptome sequencing. Sequencing of TCR libraries was carried out on an Illumina HiSeq 4000 with 2 x 150 cycles. The authors' pipeline ran thus. Using MiXCR, which included quality filtering and error correction, TCR reads were aligned to human V, D, J and C references and then assembled into CDR3 clonotypes. The tcR package in R was used to analyze clonotype counts and gene usage diversity. Raw mapping reads were checked after the RNA-seq reads had been mapped by STAR aligner version 2.5.3a onto the human GRCh37 genome. To test the effect of sequencing depth on detected clonotypes, IR-seq fastq files were randomly downsampled using Seqtk 1.3. Using fastp at Q25 and MiXCR, TCRdb reprocessed the public reads and kept productive beta chains. Records with the same CDR3 protein are collapsed into one entry carrying the most frequent genes and DNA. The V and J calls reflect TCRdb's pipeline rather than the authors' work. For this sample the table gives approximately 57,000 distinct CDR3 sequences, of which 10% to 15% were detected only once. The top ten clonotypes cover 16% of the sample.

Bone marrow was sampled from every patient at the time of active disease. Isolation of bone marrow mononuclear cells was performed by Ficoll-Hypaque density gradient centrifugation. To remove myeloma plasma cells, the cells were labeled with CD138 magnetic microbeads on a MACS separator, and CD138-negative cells were then collected by negative selection. Flow cytometry on an Attune NxT with CD138 antibodies was used to check the purity of the isolated cells. TRIzol reagent was used to extract total RNA, which was then quantified with a NanoDrop spectrophotometer. Paired RNA-seq and IR-seq were performed on the CD138-negative bone marrow sample of each patient. Results and caveats for the whole study, not just this receptor: Clonotypes were captured by IR-seq at much higher depth and more reliably than by RNA-seq, and smaller IR-seq throughput was sufficient for identification of most shared clonotypes. The correlation between IR-seq and RNA-seq shared clonotype proportions was increased by removal of single-read clonotypes. In IR-seq, single-read clonotypes were approximately 80% of clonotypes but approximately 3.2% of total reads; in RNA-seq they were over 65% of clonotypes and 35% to 45% of reads. The sorted CD138-negative fraction was a mixed bone marrow immune population, not purified T cells.

Many counts were recorded for this clonotype. What this receptor recognizes is not known. Base quality data are lacking; no much larger clone is found one base away. The sequence was obtained from a donor older than 35 with multiple myeloma. Sequenced material: a population of CD138-negative cells sorted from bone marrow. The sample's cell subset or site label is to be understood as: bone marrow mononuclear cells depleted of CD138+ plasma/myeloma cells by negative magnetic selection. The chain uses TRBV5-5 and TRBJ2-2, with 10 junctional bases fitting TRBD2. Read as DNA, the sequence is TGTGCCAGCAGCCAAGGAGCGGGAGGGGTTATTGGCACCGGGGAGCTGTTTTTT. It specifies CASSQGAGGVIGTGELFF. Reference TRBV5-5 and TRBJ2-2 genes cover what lies past the CDR3, so the full variable domain is DAGVTQSPTHLIKTRGQQVTLRCSPISGHKSVSWYQQVLGQGPQFIFQYYEKEERGRGNFPDRFSARQFPNYSSELNVNALLLGDSALYLCASSQGAGGVIGTGELFFGEGSRLTVL.